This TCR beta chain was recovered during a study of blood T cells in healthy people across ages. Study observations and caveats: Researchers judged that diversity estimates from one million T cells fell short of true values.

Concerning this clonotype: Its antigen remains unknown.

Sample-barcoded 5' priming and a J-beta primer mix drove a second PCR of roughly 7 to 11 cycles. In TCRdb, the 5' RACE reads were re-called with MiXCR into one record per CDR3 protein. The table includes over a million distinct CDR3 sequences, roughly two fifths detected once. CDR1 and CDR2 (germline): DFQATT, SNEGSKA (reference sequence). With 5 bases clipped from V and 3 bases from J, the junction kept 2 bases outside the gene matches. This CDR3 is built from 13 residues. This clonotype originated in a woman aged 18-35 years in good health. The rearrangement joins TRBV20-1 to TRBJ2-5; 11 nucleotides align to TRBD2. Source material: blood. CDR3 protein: CSASGLAEETQYF. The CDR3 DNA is TGCAGTGCTTCGGGACTAGCGGAAGAGACCCAGTACTTC.